This T cell receptor (beta chain) was obtained from a study of technical replicates of blood from a few donors. Method: immunoSEQ multiplex PCR; TCRdb's copy keeps in-frame clones and lacks some. This table holds around 64,000 clones, roughly 95% found once. This clone was recorded once. In germline, CDR1 is MNHEY, CDR2 SVGAGI. This CDR3 contains 14 residues. With 7 bases removed from V and 5 bases from J, the gap between germline ends came to 17 bases. Sequencing was performed on PBMCs. This sequence joins TRBV6-5 and TRBJ1-1; D remains ambiguous. This receptor was identified in a human donor in good health. Some clones in this sample may be carry-over from other donors' samples. This CDR3 is CASNLVVRGTEAFF. CDR3 coding DNA: TGTGCCAGCAATCTCGTGGTGCGAGGGACTGAAGCTTTCTTT.